This T cell receptor (beta chain) derives from a study of OX40 agonist ivuxolimab in advanced cancers. Study-wide points: Among the lowest peripheral clonal expansion occurred in 0.1-3.0 mg/kg partial responders.

This clone showed up just a few times. What it recognizes is unknown. CDR3 length: 12 residues. V was pared by 4 bases and J by 6 bases, with 12 bases between. Germline values: CDR1 GTSNPN, CDR2 SVGIG (reference sequence). Sequencing was performed with immunoSEQ multiplex PCR; in TCRdb, only in-frame clones are kept and a portion is missing. The sample gives approximately 82,000 clones, just over 85% of which show up once; roughly 0.8% is in the top ten. The V call is TRBV30, the J call TRBJ1-2; D is undetermined. Sequencing was performed on CD4+ or CD8+ T cells sorted from blood, taken in a trial of the OX40 agonist ivuxolimab. The TCR sequence derives from an adult with an advanced solid tumor such as melanoma, head and neck, liver or kidney cancer. The CDR3 sequence is CAWTPGLDGYTF. As DNA, the CDR3 is TGTGCCTGGACCCCGGGCCTCGATGGCTACACCTTC.